The rows below give T cell receptor beta chains drawn from one sample of a study of human T cells and chemical hapten exposure. TCRdb independently ran MiXCR on the RACE reads; one entry per CDR3 protein. The profile covers roughly 71,000 distinct CDR3 sequences, with around 10% appearing a single time and 1.4% taken by the ten largest. The sequences come from whole blood, collected in connection with sensitization to the hapten diphenylcyclopropenone (DPC). The source is a woman in her 50s with alopecia areata. Some clones in this sample may be carry-over from other donors' samples. Both conserved end residues are part of each CDR3. D genes are given only for firm matches. Size tells how often a clone was seen (once, few, many) or the class of an expanded clone, and some rows leave it out.

j_gene,v_gene,abundance,d_gene,CDR3aa,CDR3nt
TRBJ2-3,TRBV4-3,many,NA,CASSPGFASTDTQYF,TGCGCCAGCAGCCCCGGTTTTGCCAGCACAGATACGCAGTATTTT
TRBJ2-1,TRBV7-9,many,NA,CASTRSGLTNEQFF,TGTGCCAGCACCCGAAGCGGGTTAACCAATGAGCAGTTCTTC
TRBJ2-7,TRBV10-3,NA,NA,CAISESTVLGEQYF,TGTGCCATCAGTGAGTCAACGGTGTTAGGCGAGCAGTACTTC
TRBJ2-1,TRBV4-1,NA,TRBD1,CASRTGAEQFF,TGCGCCAGCAGGACAGGGGCTGAGCAGTTCTTC
TRBJ1-2,TRBV28,many,NA,CASSPAGVQRSANYGYTF,TGTGCCAGCAGCCCTGCGGGCGTCCAACGGTCCGCTAACTATGGCTACACCTTC
TRBJ1-2,TRBV20-1,many,NA,CSASPRTARYTF,TGCAGTGCTTCACCCAGGACAGCGCGCTACACCTTC
TRBJ2-5,TRBV20-1,few,TRBD2,CSARTSETQYF,TGCAGCGCCCGGACTAGCGAGACCCAGTACTTC
TRBJ1-2,TRBV11-2,NA,TRBD1,CASSPSRDRGKRDYGYTF,TGTGCCAGCAGCCCGTCTCGGGACAGGGGAAAACGCGACTATGGCTACACCTTC
TRBJ2-3,TRBV5-1,many,NA,CASSLSSQQDTQYF,TGCGCCAGCAGCTTGTCTAGCCAGCAAGATACGCAGTATTTT
TRBJ2-7,TRBV25-1,NA,TRBD1,CATAVPGQGAVVYEQYF,TGTGCCACCGCGGTCCCGGGACAGGGGGCCGTGGTGTACGAGCAGTACTTC
TRBJ1-1,TRBV21-1,many,NA,CASGSSYGRTAMNTEAFF,TGTGCCAGCGGTTCCTCTTATGGCAGAACGGCGATGAACACTGAAGCTTTCTTT